Listed below are T cell receptor beta chains from one sample, sequenced in a study of T-cell memory formation after mild COVID-19. TCRdb re-analysed the 5' RACE reads in MiXCR, keeping a single row per CDR3 protein. The table has about half a million distinct CDR3 sequences, roughly 20% seen once. Sample: PBMCs or a T cell subset sorted from them (not recorded which). The receptors were gathered from an adult woman who had mild COVID-19 (a few samples of this study predate the infection). Cell type and time point are not known. Both conserved end residues are part of each CDR3. Each record gives: V gene, D gene, clone size, J gene, CDR3 DNA, CDR3 protein. The D gene is left open where the match is weak. Only part of the rows carry a size: once, few, many, or a class if the clone is expanded.

>TRBV15|TRBD2|many|TRBJ2-3
TGTGCCACCAGCGTCGAGATAGCGGGGTTTACAGATACGCAGTATTTT
CATSVEIAGFTDTQYF
>TRBV5-6|-|-|TRBJ2-7
TGTGCCAGCAGCTTGGACTGGCGGGCGCCCTACGAGCAGTACTTC
CASSLDWRAPYEQYF
>TRBV29-1|-|few|TRBJ2-3
TGCAGCGTTGCAGGTGACAGGCTAACAGATACGCAGTATTTT
CSVAGDRLTDTQYF
>TRBV20-1|-|-|TRBJ1-2
TGCAGTGCTAGAGATAGCGGGAACTATGGCTACACCTTC
CSARDSGNYGYTF
>TRBV14|-|few|TRBJ2-1
TGTGCCAGCAGCCAAGGGGAATTGGGGCTAGTATACAATGAGCAGTTCTTC
CASSQGELGLVYNEQFF
>TRBV18|-|-|TRBJ2-7
TGTGACAGCTCACGTGGGGGGCCCTCCTACGAGCAGTACTTC
CDSSRGGPSYEQYF
>TRBV3-1|-|few|TRBJ2-3
TGTGCCAGCAGCCCCCAGCTAGGTCGTGGGCAGTATTTT
CASSPQLGRGQYF
>TRBV19|-|-|TRBJ1-1
TGTGCCAGTAGTATTTGGAGGGCGGGGGGCCTGAATACTGAAGCTTTCTTT
CASSIWRAGGLNTEAFF
>TRBV27|TRBD2|few|TRBJ2-1
TGTGCCAGCAGTTTAACTAGCGGGAGACCCTACAATGAGCAGTTCTTC
CASSLTSGRPYNEQFF
>TRBV7-9|TRBD1|-|TRBJ2-1
TGTGCCAGCAGCTTAGCGGCAGGGGGCAATGAGCAGTTCTTC
CASSLAAGGNEQFF
>TRBV7-2|-|-|TRBJ2-3
TGTGCCAGCAGCTTGGGACCGCGTACGCAGTATTTT
CASSLGPRTQYF
>TRBV4-1|TRBD2|-|TRBJ2-7
TGCGCCAGCAGCCAAGGAAGCGGGGGAGGCCTGCCCTACGAGCAGTACTTC
CASSQGSGGGLPYEQYF
>TRBV5-1|-|few|TRBJ2-3
TGCGCCAGCAGCTTGGAGGTAGCTACCATCACAGATACGCAGTATTTT
CASSLEVATITDTQYF
>TRBV4-3|-|-|TRBJ2-2
TGCGCCAGCAGCCAAGATGTAAGGGGGGCCGGGGAGCTGTTTTTT
CASSQDVRGAGELFF
>TRBV6-6|-|-|TRBJ1-2
TGTGCCAGCAGACGGATAGGGGCGCAGGGCTACACCTTC
CASRRIGAQGYTF
>TRBV11-2|TRBD2|-|TRBJ2-3
TGTGCCAGCAGCTTAGGCTATAGCGGGAGGGGCACAGATACGCAGTATTTT
CASSLGYSGRGTDTQYF
>TRBV3-1|TRBD1|few|TRBJ2-3
TGTGCCAGCAACCAGGGACAGCTAACTAGCACAGATACGCAGTATTTT
CASNQGQLTSTDTQYF
>TRBV6-5|-|many|TRBJ2-7
TGTGCCAGCAGTTACTCGGGCATCCATACGCCCAACGAGCAGTACTTC
CASSYSGIHTPNEQYF
>TRBV6-1|TRBD1|many|TRBJ2-3
TGTGCCAGCATCCTACAGGGGGCAGGAGATACGCAGTATTTT
CASILQGAGDTQYF
>TRBV6-1|-|-|TRBJ2-3
TGTGCCAGCACCCTCGAGATAAGTCCCGATACGCAGTATTTT
CASTLEISPDTQYF
>TRBV20-1|-|-|TRBJ2-3
TGCAGTGCTAGAGATTCATTGGGAGCCCCGGATACGCAGTATTTT
CSARDSLGAPDTQYF
>TRBV5-1|TRBD2|few|TRBJ2-3
TGCGCCAGCAGCTTGGGGACTAGCGGGAGCCCAGATACGCAGTATTTT
CASSLGTSGSPDTQYF
>TRBV3-1|-|few|TRBJ2-7
TGTGCCAGCAGCCAAGACGGTCTTTCCTACGAGCAGTACTTC
CASSQDGLSYEQYF
>TRBV5-1|-|-|TRBJ2-7
TGCGCCAGCAGCTTTCCGGGGGACTACGAGCAGTACTTC
CASSFPGDYEQYF
>TRBV7-2|-|few|TRBJ1-1
TGTGCCAGCAGCTTAGCGCCGGGAGTTGGCACTGAAGCTTTCTTT
CASSLAPGVGTEAFF
>TRBV12-3/TRBV12-4|-|few|TRBJ2-3
TGTGCCAGCAGTTTAGGGGATTCCCGCGCAGATACGCAGTATTTT
CASSLGDSRADTQYF
>TRBV7-3|-|-|TRBJ2-1
TGTGCGACGGCAAGCGCCCCCCACAGGGTCAATGAGCAGTTCTTC
CATASAPHRVNEQFF
>TRBV18|TRBD1|-|TRBJ1-1
TGTGCCAGCTCACCACCCGGGACAGGGGGCACTGAAGCTTTCTTT
CASSPPGTGGTEAFF
>TRBV24-1|-|few|TRBJ2-7
TGTGCCACCAGTGATCCTTTAACGGGCTACGAGCAGTACTTC
CATSDPLTGYEQYF
>TRBV2|-|-|TRBJ2-7
TGTGCCAGCAGCGGAACCGGGACAACCTACGAGCAGTACTTC
CASSGTGTTYEQYF
>TRBV28|-|few|TRBJ2-2
TGTGCCAGCAGCTTTTGGGCAATCCTGTTGCCCACGAACACCGGGGAGCTGTTTTTT
CASSFWAILLPTNTGELFF
>TRBV11-1|TRBD1|-|TRBJ1-1
TGTGCCAGCAGCTTATCGACAGGGTATCTGAACACTGAAGCTTTCTTT
CASSLSTGYLNTEAFF
>TRBV4-3|TRBD1|-|TRBJ2-3
TGCGCCAGCAGCCAAGGGACAGGGAGAAATGTGGATACGCAGTATTTT
CASSQGTGRNVDTQYF
>TRBV11-3|-|few|TRBJ1-2
TGTGCCAGCAGCTTAGATGGGGGGCGAAACTATGGCTACACCTTC
CASSLDGGRNYGYTF
>TRBV20-1|-|-|TRBJ1-1
TGCAGTGCTAGAGTAGCAGGATCCACGGGGGCTTTCTTT
CSARVAGSTGAFF
>TRBV6-2/TRBV6-3|-|-|TRBJ2-5
TGTGCCAGCAGTTACTCCCCTCAGGAGACCCAGTACTTC
CASSYSPQETQYF